This section outlines one TCR beta chain sequence together with its context. Its target is not known. TCRdb re-analysed the 5' RACE reads in MiXCR, keeping a single row per CDR3 protein. The repertoire holds approximately 200,000 distinct CDR3 sequences, with more than 10% as singletons. The sample originates from a study of CD8 T cells in ankylosing spondylitis. Trimming took off 5 bases at V and 4 bases at J, with 11 bases between the two ends. The CDR3 runs 13 residues. The germline V gene has CDR1 MNHNS and CDR2 SASEGT. Broader study findings: Earlier studies detected some motif variants in reactive arthritis synovial fluid and blood.

The origin of this receptor is a male donor with ankylosing spondylitis or in good health (not recorded which). J is TRBJ1-2 and V is TRBV6-1; D ambiguous. The specimen sequenced was blood, either unsorted or a sorted T cell fraction (not recorded which). The DNA for the CDR3 is TGTGCCAGCAGTCCCCTGAACGGCTATGGCTACACCTTC. Protein product: CASSPLNGYGYTF.